This T cell receptor beta chain was recovered during a study of blood T cell repertoires in COVID-19 (dated by TCRdb to the early 2020s). For the wider study: The collaborator samples originated in the United States, Italy and Spain and spanned the acute and convalescent phases of COVID-19. Subjects who had been exposed to COVID-19, were actively infected with it, or had recovered from it provided the deeply sampled blood TCRbeta repertoires that made up the dataset. The samples were drawn from two sources: the first 160 participants of the ongoing ImmuneRACE study, and 1,254 subjects contributed by 6 global collaborators. The material from the prospective study consisted of cDNA or gDNA derived from T cells, B-cell-depleted T cells, or PBMCs. The sample metadata nearly always contained a de-identified subject ID, COVID-19 status, age in years and sex. The repertoires were released in a freely available public database meant as a resource for research on the immune response to SARS-CoV-2. Where HLA class I and class II types were available, the types were taken from metadata supplied by the sample provider, not from assay-based typing. The full study reports these points: Clinical and demographic metadata were provided uncurated, with the amount varying by source and participant.

About this clone: No cognate antigen has been identified for it. There are no base qualities to consult, and no much larger clone falls within one base.

The immunoSEQ Assay, a bias-controlled multiplex PCR, was used to amplify TCRbeta CDR3 regions from genomic DNA. On the authors' methods: Nucleated cell counts per sample were estimated from amplification of reference gene primers within the assay. Sequence reads were collapsed and filtered to measure the absolute abundance of every unique TCRbeta CDR3 rearrangement. For each sample, productive Simpson clonality was calculated as the square root of Simpson's diversity index over productive rearrangements. The source is immuneACCESS, and TCRdb retained only in-frame sequences with V and J called. Part of the clones is not carried over; for the studies checked, unresolved V genes explain less than half of this, and the remainder is unexplained. From that table come the V and J calls and clone size; the DNA was used to work out D and trimming. This sample holds 200,000 to 250,000 clones; around 83% were observed only once. Together, the top ten hold 5.2% of the sample.

V and J are trimmed by 5 bases and 9 bases, and the gene matches miss 13 bases of the junction. The CDR3 sequence holds 17 residues, the cysteine and phenylalanine included. The DNA shown is the 51-base CDR3, in frame from base 1. Based on the germline V gene (reference sequence), the CDR1 and CDR2 sequences are MNHEY and SMNVEV. In Seattle, one collaborating source enrolled patients while the infection was active and tracked those patients longitudinally over the course of disease. Each collaborating institution followed its own protocols to collect whole blood in K2EDTA tubes. For TCRbeta analysis, collaborators shipped samples in one of three forms: frozen whole blood, isolated PBMCs, or DNA extracted from either of those sample types.

This receptor was taken from an older woman with COVID-19, enrolled during active disease. The rearranged chain carries TRBV27 and TRBJ2-1; 13 middle bases align to TRBD2. Sequencing input: peripheral blood. The CDR3 protein: CASSLSPGLAGVFEQFF. In nucleotide form, the sequence is TGTGCCAGCAGTCTCTCTCCCGGACTAGCGGGAGTGTTTGAGCAGTTCTTC.